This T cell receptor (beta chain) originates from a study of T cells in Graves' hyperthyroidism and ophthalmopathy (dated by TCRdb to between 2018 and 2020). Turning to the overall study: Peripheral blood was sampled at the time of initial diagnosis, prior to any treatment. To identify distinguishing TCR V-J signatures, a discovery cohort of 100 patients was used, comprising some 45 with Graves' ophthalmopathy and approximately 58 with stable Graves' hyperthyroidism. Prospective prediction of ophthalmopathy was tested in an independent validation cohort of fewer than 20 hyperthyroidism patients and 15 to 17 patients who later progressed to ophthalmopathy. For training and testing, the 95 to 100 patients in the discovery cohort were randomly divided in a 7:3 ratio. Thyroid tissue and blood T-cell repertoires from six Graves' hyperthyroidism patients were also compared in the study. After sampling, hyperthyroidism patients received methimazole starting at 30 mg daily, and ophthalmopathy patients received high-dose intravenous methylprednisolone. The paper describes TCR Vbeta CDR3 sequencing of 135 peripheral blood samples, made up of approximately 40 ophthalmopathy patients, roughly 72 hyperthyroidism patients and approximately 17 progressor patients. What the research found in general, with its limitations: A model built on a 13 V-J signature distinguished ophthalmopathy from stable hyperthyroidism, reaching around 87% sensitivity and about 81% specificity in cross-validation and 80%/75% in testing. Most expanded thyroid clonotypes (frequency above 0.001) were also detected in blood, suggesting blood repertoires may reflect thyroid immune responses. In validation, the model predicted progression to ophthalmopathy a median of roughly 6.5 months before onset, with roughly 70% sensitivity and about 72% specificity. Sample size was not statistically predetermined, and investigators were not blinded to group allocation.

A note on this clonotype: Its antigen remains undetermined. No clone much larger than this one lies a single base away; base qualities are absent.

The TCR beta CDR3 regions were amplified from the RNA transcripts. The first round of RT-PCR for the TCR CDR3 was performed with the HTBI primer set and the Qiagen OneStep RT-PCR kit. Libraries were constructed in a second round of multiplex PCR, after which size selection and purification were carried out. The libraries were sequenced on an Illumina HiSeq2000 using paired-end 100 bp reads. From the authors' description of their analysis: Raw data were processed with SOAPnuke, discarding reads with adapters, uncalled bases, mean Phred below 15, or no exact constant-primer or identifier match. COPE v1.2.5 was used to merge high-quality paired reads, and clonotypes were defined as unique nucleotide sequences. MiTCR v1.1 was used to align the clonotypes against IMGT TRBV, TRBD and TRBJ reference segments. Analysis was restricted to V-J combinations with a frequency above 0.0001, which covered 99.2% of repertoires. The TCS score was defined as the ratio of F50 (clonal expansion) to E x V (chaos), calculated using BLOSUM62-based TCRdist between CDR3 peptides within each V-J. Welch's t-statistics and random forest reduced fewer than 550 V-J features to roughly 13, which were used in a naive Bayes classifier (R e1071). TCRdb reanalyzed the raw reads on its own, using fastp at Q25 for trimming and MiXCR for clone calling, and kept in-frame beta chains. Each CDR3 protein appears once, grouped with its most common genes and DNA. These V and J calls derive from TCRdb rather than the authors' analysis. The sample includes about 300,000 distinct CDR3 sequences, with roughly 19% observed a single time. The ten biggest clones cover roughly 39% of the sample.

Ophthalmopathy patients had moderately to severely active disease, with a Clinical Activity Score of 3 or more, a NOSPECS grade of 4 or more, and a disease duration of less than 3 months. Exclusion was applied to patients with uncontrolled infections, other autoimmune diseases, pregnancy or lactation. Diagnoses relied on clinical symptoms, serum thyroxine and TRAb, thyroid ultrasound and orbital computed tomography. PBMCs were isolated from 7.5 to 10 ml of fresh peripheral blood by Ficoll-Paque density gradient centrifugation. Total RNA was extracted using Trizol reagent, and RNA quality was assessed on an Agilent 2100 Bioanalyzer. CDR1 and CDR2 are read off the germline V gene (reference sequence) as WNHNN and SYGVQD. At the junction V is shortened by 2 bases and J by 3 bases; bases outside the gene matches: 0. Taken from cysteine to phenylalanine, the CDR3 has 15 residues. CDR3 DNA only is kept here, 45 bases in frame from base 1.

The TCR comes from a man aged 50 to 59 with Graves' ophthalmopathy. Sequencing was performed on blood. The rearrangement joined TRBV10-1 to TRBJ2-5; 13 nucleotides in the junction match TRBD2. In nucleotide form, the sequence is TGCGCCAGCAGTGAGACTAGCGGGAGGGAAGAGACCCAGTACTTC. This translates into CASSETSGREETQYF.